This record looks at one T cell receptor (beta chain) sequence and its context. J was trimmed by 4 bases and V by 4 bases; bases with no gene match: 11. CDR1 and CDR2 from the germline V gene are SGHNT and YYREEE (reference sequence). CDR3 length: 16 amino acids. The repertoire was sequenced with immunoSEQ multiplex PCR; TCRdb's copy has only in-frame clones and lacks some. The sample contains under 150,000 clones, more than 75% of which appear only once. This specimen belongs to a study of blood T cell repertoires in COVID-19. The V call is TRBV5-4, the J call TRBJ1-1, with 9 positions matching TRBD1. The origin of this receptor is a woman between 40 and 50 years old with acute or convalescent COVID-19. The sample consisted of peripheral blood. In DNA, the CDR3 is TGTGCCAGCAGCCCGGGAGGACAGGGGACGTTCACTGAAGCTTTCTTT. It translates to CASSPGGQGTFTEAFF.